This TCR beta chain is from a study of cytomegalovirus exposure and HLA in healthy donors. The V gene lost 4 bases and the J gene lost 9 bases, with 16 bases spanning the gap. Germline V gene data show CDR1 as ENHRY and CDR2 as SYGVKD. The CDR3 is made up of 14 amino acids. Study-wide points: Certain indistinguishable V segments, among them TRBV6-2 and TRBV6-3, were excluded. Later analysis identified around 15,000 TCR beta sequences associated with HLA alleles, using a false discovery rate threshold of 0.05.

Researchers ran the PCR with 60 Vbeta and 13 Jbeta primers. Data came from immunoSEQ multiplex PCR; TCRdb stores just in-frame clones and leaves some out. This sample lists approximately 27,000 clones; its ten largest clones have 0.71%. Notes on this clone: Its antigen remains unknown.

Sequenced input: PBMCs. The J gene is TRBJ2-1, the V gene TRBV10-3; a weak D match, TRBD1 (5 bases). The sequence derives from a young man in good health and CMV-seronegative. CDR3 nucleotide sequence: TGTGCCATCAGTGGTTTGGCAGGACAACGTGAGCAGTTCTTC. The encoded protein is CAISGLAGQREQFF.